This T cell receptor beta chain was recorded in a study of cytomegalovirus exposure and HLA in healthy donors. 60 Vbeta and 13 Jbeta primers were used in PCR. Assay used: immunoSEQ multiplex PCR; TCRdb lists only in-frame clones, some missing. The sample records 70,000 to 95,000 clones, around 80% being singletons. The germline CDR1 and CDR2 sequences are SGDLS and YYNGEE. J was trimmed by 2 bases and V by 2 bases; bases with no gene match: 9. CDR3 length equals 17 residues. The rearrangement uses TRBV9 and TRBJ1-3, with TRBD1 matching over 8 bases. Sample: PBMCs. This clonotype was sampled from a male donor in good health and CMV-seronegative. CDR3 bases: TGTGCCAGCAGCGTCCGGTCCACAGGGGGAACTGGAAACACCATATATTTT. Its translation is CASSVRSTGGTGNTIYF.